This TCR beta chain was recorded in a study of CD8 T cells in ankylosing spondylitis. General study findings and limits: A motif in TCR beta, a set of roughly eight highly homologous variants, appeared characteristic of ankylosing spondylitis blood. Disease-linked clones bore a CD8+ phenotype and were relatively rare in peripheral blood.

Regarding this clonotype: Its cognate antigen is unknown.

Researchers built TCR beta libraries using quantitative 5'-RACE with molecular barcodes. TCRdb ran MiXCR on the 5' RACE reads and lists one entry per CDR3 protein. This repertoire shows 220,000 or so distinct CDR3 sequences, approximately 20% found once; its top ten account for approximately 40%. The source of this sequence is a male donor with ankylosing spondylitis. Sequencing was carried out using blood, either unsorted or a sorted T cell fraction (not recorded which).

Here the CDR3 DNA reads TGCAGTGCCCCACGGCTAGCGGGAGGGTCATCAGATACGCAGTATTTT. Its protein product is CSAPRLAGGSSDTQYF. The chain recombines TRBV20-1 with TRBJ2-3, with 12 bases aligning to TRBD2. This CDR3 contains 16 residues. J lost 4 bases, V lost 6 bases, and 11 bases had no gene match. CDR1 and CDR2 (germline): DFQATT, SNEGSKA (reference sequence).